This is a list of T cell receptor beta chains from one sample in a study of blood T cell repertoires in COVID-19. Produced via immunoSEQ multiplex PCR; TCRdb's table is partial and in-frame only. This sample has 250,000 to 300,000 clones, with about 90% found just once. Sequencing was performed on peripheral blood. The receptors come from a woman in her 30s with COVID-19, enrolled during active disease. Each CDR3 is given with its conserved first and last residue.

v_gene	j_gene	CDR3aa
TRBV13	TRBJ2-7	CASSLGPRAPGEQYF
TRBV30	TRBJ2-6	CAWSLGQSGANVLTF
TRBV11-1	TRBJ2-7	CASSFGVSGSYEQYF
TRBV29-1	TRBJ1-1	CSATQGDTEAFF
TRBV6-1	TRBJ2-5	CASSDEVTQYF
TRBV6-5	TRBJ1-1	CASSTEMNTEAFF
TRBV29-1	TRBJ2-1	CSVLTSGGYNEQFF
TRBV6-5	TRBJ2-1	CASRPTKETYNEQFF
TRBV5-1	TRBJ2-7	CASSLSPASGTPHEQYF
TRBV25-1	TRBJ1-1	CASSTGGMTEAFF
TRBV7-6	TRBJ2-3	CASSFLAGVADTQYF
TRBV3-1/TRBV3-2	TRBJ2-1	CASSQDTGLAGYNEQFF
TRBV5-4	TRBJ2-1	CASSHSGRDNEQFF
TRBV9	TRBJ1-1	CASSVGPGESEAFF
TRBV29-1	TRBJ2-3	CSTSTDTQYF
TRBV14	TRBJ2-1	CASSSTSSGPVGEQFF
TRBV27	TRBJ1-5	CASSYRLNQPQHF
TRBV5-1	TRBJ2-5	CASSLDPRGRETQYF
TRBV7-3	TRBJ2-7	CASSLNSGYEQYF
TRBV6-5	TRBJ2-5	CASGAEQETQYF
TRBV11-3	TRBJ2-2	CASSFASGVTGGELFF
TRBV7-8	TRBJ2-7	CASSTQSTSYEQYF
TRBV7-8	TRBJ2-1	CASSLGSRGSSYNEQFF
TRBV15	TRBJ1-5	CATSRGGNSNQPQHF
TRBV7-2	TRBJ1-1	CASSPRADIFTEAFF
TRBV6-6	TRBJ2-2	CASSRTSGSTGELFF
TRBV18	TRBJ2-5	CASSPAGSEETQYF
TRBV29-1	TRBJ2-7	CSVSAEPATYEQYF
TRBV18	TRBJ2-3	CASSPGLPRATDTQYF
TRBV6-2/TRBV6-3	TRBJ2-7	CASSYSRVIYEQYF
TRBV24-1	TRBJ1-4	CATSAGQRNEKLFF